The T cell receptor beta chain under discussion was sequenced for a study of vaccination effects on CD4 cells after COVID-19. For the study at large: Each participant was administered two doses of either the BNT162b2 or the mRNA-1273 vaccine. Broader study findings: Nearly all vaccine-induced clones in healthy recipients recognized only SARS-CoV-2.

Using immunoSEQ multiplex PCR, the repertoire was profiled, and TCRdb retains in-frame clones only, with some absent. The sample records under 85,000 clones, around 76% being singletons. Antigen-specific CD4+ T cells expanded by the ViraFEST assay with viral peptide pools were then sequenced. At the end of around 11 days of culture, CD4+ T cells were isolated. Half-medium changes using IL-2 medium occurred on days 3 and 7. A word on this clone: The target antigen is unknown.

The CDR3 contains 14 residues. V lost 7 bases to trimming and J lost 5 bases, with 17 bases between them. Germline assignment: CDR1 SNHLY and CDR2 FYNNEI. The sequence came from a human donor who received a COVID-19 vaccine. The sample in question was CD4+ T cells from PBMCs cultured with HCoV-229E spike peptides, obtained before COVID-19 vaccination. This chain joins TRBV2 and TRBJ1-1, with D possibly being TRBD1 (5 bases). CDR3 in amino acids: CASIRNQGYTEAFF. The DNA of the CDR3 is TGTGCCAGCATCAGAAACCAGGGCTATACTGAAGCTTTCTTT.